This TCR beta chain was observed in a study of blood T cell repertoires in COVID-19. At the level of the study: The United States, Italy and Spain supplied acute and convalescent COVID-19 samples. The analysed material was cDNA or gDNA that came from T cells, B-cell-depleted T cells, or PBMCs.

Sequencing was performed with immunoSEQ multiplex PCR; in TCRdb, only in-frame clones are kept and a portion is missing. This sample has around 99,000 clones, with 70% to 90% found just once. V lost 3 bases and J 6 bases, leaving 6 bases between the germline ends. Germline-derived CDR1 and CDR2 are DFQATT and SNEGSKA (reference sequence). This CDR3 has 11 amino acids. The rearrangement joins TRBV20-1 to TRBJ2-1; D remains ambiguous. The sample was peripheral blood. This receptor was identified in a woman aged 55-70 years with acute or convalescent COVID-19. The DNA of the CDR3 is TGCAGTGCTAGTTCGGGCAATGAGCAGTTCTTC. It specifies CSASSGNEQFF.